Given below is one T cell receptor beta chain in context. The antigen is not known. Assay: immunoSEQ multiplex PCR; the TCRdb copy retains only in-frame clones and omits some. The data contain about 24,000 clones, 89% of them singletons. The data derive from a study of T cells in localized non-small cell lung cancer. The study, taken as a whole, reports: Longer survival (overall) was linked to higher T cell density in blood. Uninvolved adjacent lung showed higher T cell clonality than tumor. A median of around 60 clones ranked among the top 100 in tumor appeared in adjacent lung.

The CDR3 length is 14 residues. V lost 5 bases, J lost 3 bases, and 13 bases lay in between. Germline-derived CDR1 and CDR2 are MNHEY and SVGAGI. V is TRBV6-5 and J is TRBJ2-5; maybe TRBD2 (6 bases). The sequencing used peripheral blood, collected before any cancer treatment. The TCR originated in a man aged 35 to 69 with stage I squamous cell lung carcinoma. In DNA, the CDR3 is TGTGCCAGCAGTCCCGGGACTCTCGAAGAGACCCAGTACTTC. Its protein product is CASSPGTLEETQYF.